These 20 T cell receptor beta chains were sequenced from one sample in a study of cytomegalovirus exposure and HLA in healthy donors. The study ran its PCR with 60 Vbeta and 13 Jbeta primers. The data were produced by immunoSEQ multiplex PCR, yet TCRdb's version contains in-frame clones alone and is incomplete. The table records more than 150,000 clones, more than 60% of them present only once. Sequencing was carried out using PBMCs. Receptors were obtained from a woman between 45 and 60 years old in good health and CMV-seropositive.

The CDR3 sequence is CASSPTASNPSYEQYF. The CDR3 DNA sequence: TGTGCCAGCAGCCCGACAGCTTCCAACCCTTCCTACGAGCAGTACTTC. The V gene is TRBV5-4, the J gene TRBJ2-7; tentative D call: TRBD1 (5 bases). Germline-derived CDR1 and CDR2 are SGHNT and YYREEE (reference sequence). The CDR3 has 16 amino acids. V lost 4 bases and J lost 1, with 18 bases in between.

The chain uses TRBV25-1 and TRBJ2-7; 7 bases fit TRBD1. Germline loops: CDR1 MGHDK, CDR2 SYGVNS. The J segment lost 0 bases and the V segment lost 1 base, leaving 3 bases of the junction unmatched. This CDR3 contains 15 residues. CDR3 coding DNA: TGTGCCAGCAGTGAATCGGGGACAGCCTCCTACGAGCAGTACTTC. Protein sequence: CASSESGTASYEQYF.

This rearrangement joins TRBV7-8 to TRBJ2-1; 7 bases map to TRBD1. The J segment lost 2 bases and the V segment lost 5 bases, leaving 6 bases of the junction unmatched. Germline values: CDR1 SGHVS, CDR2 FQNEAQ. The CDR3 has 15 amino acids. The CDR3 nucleotides are TGTGCCAGCAGCCCATACAGGGGTCCCTACAATGAGCAGTTCTTC. As protein: CASSPYRGPYNEQFF.

The V call is TRBV5-1, the J call TRBJ1-1; TRBD1 aligns across 9 bases. The junction had 9 bases not matched to a gene; V was cut back by 4 bases and J by 5 bases. Germline CDR1 is SGHRS and CDR2 is YFSETQ. The CDR3 sequence is 15 residues long. The CDR3 loop reads CASSPGQGGWTEAFF. CDR3 in DNA: TGCGCCAGCAGCCCGGGACAGGGAGGTTGGACTGAAGCTTTCTTT.

V usage is TRBV28 and J usage is TRBJ1-1; perhaps TRBD1 as D (5 bases). The CDR3 is 13 amino acids. V lost 6 bases, J lost 2 bases, and 10 bases lay in between. Germline CDR1 and CDR2: MDHEN and SYDVKM. CDR3 DNA sequence: TGTGCCAGCAGGCCAGGGTCTAACACTGAAGCTTTCTTT. This codes for CASRPGSNTEAFF.

This clone was seen a few times. This chain joins TRBV21-1 and TRBJ2-7; the table's D gene call, TRBD2, was not cross checked with the DNA. TRBV21-1 is noted as a pseudogene. There are 18 residues in the CDR3. The CDR3 DNA reads TGTGCCAGCAGCAGATACGGGACTAGCTGGGCCCCCGACTACGAGCAGTACTTC. The encoded protein is CASSRYGTSWAPDYEQYF.

V gene TRBV7-9 combines with J gene TRBJ1-2; D not certain. Germline V CDR1 and CDR2: SEHNR, FQNEAQ (reference sequence). The CDR3 has 13 residues. The V and J ends lost 2 bases and 8 bases respectively, with 12 bases between them. The CDR3 DNA sequence: TGTGCCAGCAGCTTAAACAGCTATGAAGGCTACACCTTC. Translating it yields CASSLNSYEGYTF.

This chain connects TRBV2 to TRBJ2-2; 12 bases are a match to TRBD2. The V and J ends lost 6 bases and 3 bases, in that order; junction bases with no gene match: 8. The CDR3 length is 17 residues. Per germline, CDR1 SNHLY and CDR2 FYNNEI. CDR3 coding DNA: TGTGCCAGCAGCCCACGACTAGCGGGGGCCCACACCGGGGAGCTGTTTTTT. Residues: CASSPRLAGAHTGELFF.

The rearrangement uses TRBV7-9 and TRBJ1-2, with 11 bases identical to TRBD1. The CDR3 spans 15 residues. Unmatched junction bases numbered 6, after V lost 5 bases and J lost 4 bases. Germline V lookup: CDR1 SEHNR, CDR2 FQNEAQ (reference sequence). CDR3 sequence (DNA): TGTGCCAGCAGCCCAGGGGACAGGGGGATCTATGGCTACACCTTC. It specifies CASSPGDRGIYGYTF.

The chain joins TRBV7-2 to TRBJ2-5; 13 bases align to TRBD2. V shed 5 bases and J 5 bases; nucleotides not matched to a gene: 8. The CDR3 spans 16 residues. Germline CDR1 and CDR2: SGHTA and FQGNSA. The CDR3 loop reads CASSLGLAGDTETQYF. The DNA of the CDR3 is TGTGCCAGCAGCCTTGGACTAGCGGGAGACACGGAGACCCAGTACTTC.

The chain combines TRBV5-1 with TRBJ2-1; 7 nucleotides match TRBD1. V dropped 4 bases and J dropped 4; count of bases not matched to a gene: 11. The CDR3 extends over 16 amino acids. CDR1 and CDR2 (germline): SGHRS, YFSETQ. The CDR3 nucleotides read TGCGCCAGCAGCATTGTCAGGGGGACCGGGTACAATGAGCAGTTCTTC. This codes for CASSIVRGTGYNEQFF.

The chain couples TRBV9 to TRBJ2-2; 9 nucleotides match TRBD1. CDR1 is SGDLS, CDR2 YYNGEE, per germline. Unmatched junction bases numbered 4, after V lost 3 bases and J lost 4 bases. CDR3 size: 15 residues. The chain's CDR3 is CASSAGTGFTGELFF. As DNA, the CDR3 is TGTGCCAGCAGCGCCGGGACAGGGTTCACCGGGGAGCTGTTTTTT.

This clone was seen just once. The chain combines TRBV10-1 with TRBJ2-2, with a possible D match to TRBD2 (6 bases). From germline, CDR1 is WNHNN and CDR2 SYGVQD (reference sequence). V lost 0 bases to trimming and J lost 4 bases, with 21 bases between them. CDR3 size: 19 residues. The CDR3 loop reads CASSESNAGNRRSTGELFF. The CDR3, as DNA: TGCGCCAGCAGTGAGTCGAATGCGGGGAATAGGAGGTCCACCGGGGAGCTGTTTTTT.

The rearrangement uses TRBV29-1 and TRBJ2-1, with D unclear. The germline V gene encodes CDR1 SQVTM and CDR2 ANQGSEA. The CDR3 runs to 12 residues. Trimming removed 7 bases at V and 4 bases at J, with 11 bases between. The CDR3 is CSAHQEYNEQFF. CDR3 nucleotides: TGCAGCGCGCACCAGGAATACAATGAGCAGTTCTTC.

The CDR3 sequence is CASSFGSYGYTF. DNA of the CDR3: TGTGCCAGCAGTTTCGGGTCCTATGGCTACACCTTC. The V gene is TRBV28, the J gene TRBJ1-2; D remains ambiguous. Trimming took off 3 bases at V and 4 bases at J, with 6 bases between the two ends. In germline, CDR1 is MDHEN, CDR2 SYDVKM. CDR3 length: 12 residues.

The chain employs TRBV7-2 and TRBJ2-7, with D possibly being TRBD2 (6 bases). V lost 5 bases and J 6 bases, leaving 26 bases between the germline ends. Germline CDR1 and CDR2: SGHTA and FQGNSA. The CDR3 is made up of 17 amino acids. The CDR3 region has the DNA TGTGCCAGCAGCCGCACCATCGGGAAACTAGCATTCCGCGAGCAGTACTTC. As protein: CASSRTIGKLAFREQYF.

The chain uses TRBV18 and TRBJ1-1; D unresolved. The V gene's germline CDR1 is KGHSH and CDR2 LQKENI. Trimming pared 2 bases from V and 8 bases from J, leaving 9 bases between. The CDR3 sequence is 12 residues long. As DNA, the CDR3 is TGTGCCAGCTCACCAGGAGTAGTGGAAGCTTTCTTT. Amino acids: CASSPGVVEAFF.

Concerning this clone: The sample holds other DNA sequences that translate to the same CDR3. This chain uses TRBV7-8 with TRBJ2-5; TRBD2 matches at 7 bases. Trimming at V came to 4 bases and at J to 5 bases, leaving 7 bases not matched to a gene. CDR1 and CDR2 from the germline V gene are SGHVS and FQNEAQ. The CDR3 length is 14 residues. Written as DNA, the CDR3 is TGTGCCAGCAGCTGGGGACTACTCCCGGAGACCCAGTACTTC. Its translation: CASSWGLLPETQYF.

This clone came up a few times. The gene calls are TRBV11-2 and TRBJ2-5; a possible D gene is TRBD1 (5 bases). The germline CDR1 and CDR2 sequences are SGHAT and FQNNGV. The CDR3 spans 16 residues. V lost 5 bases, J lost 2 bases, and 18 bases lay in between. The DNA of the CDR3 is TGTGCCAGCAGCGGGGCCCCCGCAACGTTACAAGAGACCCAGTACTTC. Translated, it gives CASSGAPATLQETQYF.

In its sample, this clone was seen once. The chain links TRBV6-6 to TRBJ2-5; TRBD1 might be the D (5 bases). The J call may be mistaken, given a closer DNA end match to TRBJ2-7. Germline assignment: CDR1 MNHNY and CDR2 SVGAGI (reference sequence). This CDR3 has 12 amino acids. CDR3 sequence (DNA): TGTGCCAGCAGCCCCCCGACAGACGAGCAGTACTTC. This codes for CASSPPTDEQYF.